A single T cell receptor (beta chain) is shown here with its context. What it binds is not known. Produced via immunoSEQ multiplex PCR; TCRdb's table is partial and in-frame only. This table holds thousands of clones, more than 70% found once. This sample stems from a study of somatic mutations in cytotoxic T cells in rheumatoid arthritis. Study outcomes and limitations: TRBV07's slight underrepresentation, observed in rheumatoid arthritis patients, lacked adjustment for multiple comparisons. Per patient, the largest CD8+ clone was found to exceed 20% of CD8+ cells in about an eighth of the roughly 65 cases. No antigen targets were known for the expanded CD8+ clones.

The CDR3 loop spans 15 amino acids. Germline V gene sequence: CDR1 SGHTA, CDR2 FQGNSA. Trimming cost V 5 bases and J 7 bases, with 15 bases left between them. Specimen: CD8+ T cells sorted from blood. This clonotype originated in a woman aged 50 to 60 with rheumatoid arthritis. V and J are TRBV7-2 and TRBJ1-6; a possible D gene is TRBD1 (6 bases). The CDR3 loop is CASSITGTPNSPLHF. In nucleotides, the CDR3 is TGTGCCAGCAGCATTACAGGGACCCCCAATTCACCCCTCCACTTT.